Below are 6 T cell receptor beta chains sequenced from a single sample in a study of cytomegalovirus exposure and HLA in healthy donors. Both 60 Vbeta primers and 13 Jbeta primers went into the PCR. Sequenced by immunoSEQ multiplex PCR; TCRdb stores in-frame clones only, minus some. Of around 160,000 clones listed, approximately 82% were seen once; the top ten hold 8.5%. The sample consisted of PBMCs. The receptors here all came from a male donor in good health and CMV-seropositive.

J is TRBJ2-5 and V is TRBV7-6; 9 nucleotides align to TRBD1. Germline CDR1 is SGHVS and CDR2 is FNYEAQ. Germline trimming cut 5 bases from V and 3 bases from J; bases unmatched to any gene: 7. This CDR3 spans 15 amino acids. CDR3 in DNA: TGTGCCAGCAGCCGCGACGGACAGGGGAAAGAGACCCAGTACTTC. Translated: CASSRDGQGKETQYF.

The chain couples TRBV30 to TRBJ2-3; 10 bases map to TRBD1. V trimming: 2 bases; J trimming: 4 bases; junction bases outside the gene matches: 9. Per germline, CDR1 GTSNPN and CDR2 SVGIG (reference sequence). There are 16 residues in the CDR3. CDR3 amino acids: CAWSPGTGVVADTQYF. CDR3 nucleotide sequence: TGTGCCTGGAGTCCAGGGACAGGGGTAGTGGCAGATACGCAGTATTTT. The whole variable domain, filled in from reference TRBV30 and TRBJ2-3, reads SQTIHQWPATLVQPVGSPLSLECTVEGTSNPNLYWYRQAAGRGLQLLFYSVGIGQISSEVPQNLSASRPQDRQFILSSKKLLLSDSGFYLCAWSPGTGVVADTQYFGPGTRLTVL.

This clone was found a few times. The junction differs from germline at one of its ends, possibly a read error. J is TRBJ2-7 and V is TRBV7-9; unclear D gene. This CDR3 is 12 amino acids long. Per the germline V gene, CDR1 is SEHNR and CDR2 is FQNEAQ (reference sequence). The CDR3 DNA sequence: TGTTCCAGCAGCTTACCAACCTACGAGCAGTACTTC. Translation: CSSSLPTYEQYF.

The chain links TRBV25-1 to TRBJ2-1; TRBD2 agrees at 10 bases. Germline V gives CDR1 MGHDK, CDR2 SYGVNS. The CDR3 consists of 15 residues. J lost 7 bases, V lost 1 base, and 4 bases had no gene match. The CDR3 reads CASSEWDSGRNEQFF. CDR3 nucleotide sequence: TGTGCCAGCAGTGAATGGGATAGCGGGAGGAATGAGCAGTTCTTC.

CDR3 loop: CAWSGINGGNIQYF. CDR3 nucleotide sequence: TGTGCCTGGAGTGGGATAAACGGGGGGAACATTCAGTACTTC. The chain carries TRBV30 and TRBJ2-4, with 7 nucleotides matching TRBD2. Trimming took 1 base from V and 7 from J; bases not matched to a gene: 7. The germline gives CDR1 GTSNPN, CDR2 SVGIG (reference sequence). CDR3 length: 14 residues.

The chain combines TRBV5-1 with TRBJ2-3, with TRBD2 as a possible D gene (5 bases). Trimming pared 0 bases from V and 5 bases from J, leaving 10 bases between. Germline assignment: CDR1 SGHRS and CDR2 YFSETQ. CDR3 length: 14 amino acids. In DNA, the CDR3 is TGCGCCAGCAGCTTGGGGCAGGCGGGAGATACGCAGTATTTT. It specifies CASSLGQAGDTQYF.